Given below is one T cell receptor beta chain in context. Its antigen is currently unknown. Libraries from sorted cells each used approximately 1 million CD4+ or CD8+ T cells. This entry comes from a study of neurological immune-mediated disorders. 5'RACE generated cDNA with 10-nucleotide random UMIs. Each CDR3 protein gets one entry after TCRdb re-called the 5' RACE reads with MiXCR. Altogether about 37,000 distinct CDR3 sequences are present, 11% being singletons, with the ten largest covering over 3.5%. Whole-study findings and limits: The expanded clones of different subjects shared no CDR3 amino acid sequences (suggesting private repertoires in all groups). Whereas HTLV-1-associated myelopathy showed the most TCR clonal expansion, multiple sclerosis showed the least, with levels below those of healthy controls.

The V gene lost 0 bases and the J gene lost 4 bases, with 12 bases spanning the gap. The CDR3 totals 16 residues. From germline, CDR1 is LGHNA and CDR2 YSLEER. The material sequenced was CD4+ T cells from blood. The chain has TRBV4-3 and TRBJ2-2; D remains ambiguous. The origin of this receptor is a woman aged 30 to 39 with HTLV-1-associated myelopathy (HAM/TSP). CDR3 region: CASSQDFSRTTGELFF. The DNA for the CDR3 is TGCGCCAGCAGCCAAGATTTTTCCCGGACCACCGGGGAGCTGTTTTTT.